Listed below are T cell receptor beta chains from one sample, sequenced in a study of shared clonotypes between healthy human individuals. Profiling relied on immunoSEQ multiplex PCR, and the TCRdb table lists in-frame clones only, not all of them. This table holds more than 500,000 clones, 85% to 95% found once. What was sequenced was naive CD8+ T cells sorted from blood. These receptors came from a woman younger than 45 in good health. Each CDR3 is given with its conserved first and last residue. A D gene is named only where the DNA matches it firmly. Only some rows state a clone size, as once, few, many or a class for expanded clones.

v_gene	abundance	j_gene	d_gene	CDR3nt	CDR3aa
TRBV25-1	-	TRBJ1-1	TRBD1	TGTGCCAGCAGTGAAACCCGGCACAGGGGGAATGAAGCTTTCTTT	CASSETRHRGNEAFF
TRBV7-7	-	TRBJ2-5	TRBD2	TGTGCCAGCAGCCCAAGGGACTACCACCAAGAGACCCAGTACTTC	CASSPRDYHQETQYF
TRBV6-5	-	TRBJ2-7	-	TGTGCCAGCAGTTACAAGCAGGGATACTACGAGCAGTACTTC	CASSYKQGYYEQYF
TRBV2	-	TRBJ1-1	-	TGTGCCAGCAGTGATATGAGGTCGGGAGTTAGGAACACTGAAGCTTTCTTT	CASSDMRSGVRNTEAFF
TRBV28	-	TRBJ1-2	TRBD1	TGTGCCAGCAGACTCGAGGGGGCGATAGGCTACACCTTC	CASRLEGAIGYTF
TRBV27	-	TRBJ1-6	-	TGTGCCAGCAGCCAGGGTGGGCCCAATTCACCCCTCCACTTT	CASSQGGPNSPLHF
TRBV11-2	-	TRBJ2-3	-	TGTGCCAGCAGCTCCCTGGGCCCAGATACGCAGTATTTT	CASSSLGPDTQYF
TRBV7-9	-	TRBJ2-7	-	TGTGCCAGCAGTTCCAGGGGCCACGAGCAGTACTTC	CASSSRGHEQYF
TRBV9	-	TRBJ2-7	TRBD2	TGTGCCAGCAGCGTTCGGCGGGAGGGCTACGAGCAGTACTTC	CASSVRREGYEQYF
TRBV6-5	few	TRBJ2-5	-	TGTGCCAGCAGTTACGGGGAGACCCAGTACTTC	CASSYGETQYF
TRBV5-1	few	TRBJ1-2	-	TGCGCCAGCAGCTTGGAGCCGGGCGGCTACACCTTC	CASSLEPGGYTF
TRBV27	-	TRBJ1-5	-	TGTGCCAGCAGTTTACGTGGGGGGAATCCGCCCCAGCATTTT	CASSLRGGNPPQHF
TRBV7-9	-	TRBJ2-1	-	TGTGCCAGCAGCTTAGGATCTAGCTCGGCTGAGCAGTTCTTC	CASSLGSSSAEQFF
TRBV27	-	TRBJ1-5	-	TGTGCCACCAGGGAGAGACAGTATAGCAATCAGCCCCAGCATTTT	CATRERQYSNQPQHF
TRBV19	-	TRBJ2-7	-	TGTGCCAGTAGTTCCGCGGAGGGATTGTCCTACGAGCAGTACTTC	CASSSAEGLSYEQYF